These T cell receptor beta chains were read from a single sample in a study of T cells after yellow fever vaccination. MiXCR was run by TCRdb on the 5' RACE reads, yielding one entry per CDR3 protein. The sample has about 260,000 distinct CDR3 sequences; over 10% are singletons. Sequencing was performed on CD4+ T cells sorted from PBMCs, taken 45 days after the yellow fever booster vaccination. These receptors originate from a man aged 25-45 years who received the YFV17D yellow fever vaccine. CDR3s include the opening cysteine and the closing phenylalanine or tryptophan. Clone size appears in some rows only: once, few, many, or a class for an expanded clone.

cdr3_length clone_size j_call v_call cdr3_aa
15 - TRBJ1-2 TRBV20-1 CSARRTGTPNYGYTF
15 - TRBJ2-7 TRBV6-1 CASSTSGTRRFEQYF
15 - TRBJ2-1 TRBV20-1 CSARDKKAGDNEQFF
13 few TRBJ2-3 TRBV10-3 CAASGRLQDTQYF
15 few TRBJ2-7 TRBV7-6 CASSLADSGIYEQYF
13 - TRBJ1-1 TRBV30 CAWSPRRRTEAFF
17 - TRBJ2-5 TRBV11-2 CASSLRTGVRARETQYF
12 - TRBJ1-1 TRBV2 CASSVGAGRAFF
13 - TRBJ2-5 TRBV7-2 CASSFGLEETQYF
15 many TRBJ2-3 TRBV27 CASKKSSGSADTQYF
14 few TRBJ2-1 TRBV19 CATTPHGSYNEQFF
15 few TRBJ2-3 TRBV4-3 CASSQGGSATDTQYF
15 - TRBJ2-5 TRBV5-5 CASRMTGGFQETQYF
15 few TRBJ2-7 TRBV12-3/TRBV12-4 CASSYLAGGTYEQYF
15 - TRBJ2-7 TRBV18 CASSLESAGLYEQYF
15 - TRBJ2-6 TRBV20-1 CSAAGLSSGANVLTF
12 - TRBJ2-3 TRBV7-6 CASSPLLEAQYF
15 few TRBJ2-3 TRBV10-1 CAKRGTSGDQDTQYF
14 few TRBJ2-5 TRBV18 CASREISGRETQYF
15 few TRBJ2-7 TRBV27 CASKIAGGGGDEQYF
13 many TRBJ1-2 TRBV24-1 CATSVKGNYGYTF
13 few TRBJ2-3 TRBV11-2 CASSRDEAYTQYF
15 - TRBJ2-3 TRBV5-8 CASSGRQISTDTQYF
16 few TRBJ2-6 TRBV20-1 CSASEGLHSGANVLTF
16 many TRBJ2-7 TRBV20-1 CSAMSGPGPSNYEQYF
14 - TRBJ1-5 TRBV20-1 CSAKPGRYNQPQHF
14 few TRBJ2-1 TRBV18 CASSMTGGWDEQFF
16 few TRBJ2-7 TRBV5-1 CASSAVGTSGRYEQYF
16 - TRBJ2-1 TRBV5-1 CASSLATSGALNEQFF
16 many TRBJ2-2 TRBV20-1 CSARLSGPLNTGELFF
16 few TRBJ2-5 TRBV4-2 CASSSSTSGGGETQYF
15 few TRBJ2-7 TRBV7-2 CASSPGGQGPYEQYF
14 - TRBJ2-7 TRBV7-9 CASSLRGRVYEQYF
12 - TRBJ2-5 TRBV10-3 CAISEYRGTQYF
17 - TRBJ2-3 TRBV7-2 CASSPRAGGPSTDTQYF
13 once TRBJ2-1 TRBV24-1 CATSDPGYNEQFF
15 few TRBJ2-7 TRBV27 CASSPALAGSYEQYF
14 many TRBJ2-2 TRBV29-1 CSARTARNTGELFF
15 few TRBJ2-1 TRBV7-2 CASSFLPQPTDEQFF
14 - TRBJ1-1 TRBV5-1 CASSLQGVRTEAFF
15 few TRBJ2-3 TRBV20-1 CSARVGTGLPDTQYF
14 - TRBJ2-1 TRBV5-1 CASSGQQAYNEQFF
14 few TRBJ2-3 TRBV5-1 CASSRAGVTDTQYF
16 few TRBJ2-5 TRBV2 CASSGGAAPPRETQYF
18 few TRBJ2-7 TRBV11-2 CASSSRGGTSGRSYEQYF
11 - TRBJ2-1 TRBV20-1 CSASPNNEQFF
15 - TRBJ2-2 TRBV3-1 CASKGATGASGELFF
15 - TRBJ2-5 TRBV18 CASSLAGTSKETQYF
12 few TRBJ1-5 TRBV20-1 CSVNPLGQPQHF
12 - TRBJ2-1 TRBV7-3 CASSLKGKEQFF
15 - TRBJ2-4 TRBV28 CASSLTGVAKNIQYF
13 - TRBJ2-1 TRBV5-1 CASSVLVTGVGSF
15 - TRBJ2-6 TRBV5-1 CASSLLTSGANVLTF
17 few TRBJ2-7 TRBV2 CASSIAGLAGGPEEQYF
15 - TRBJ2-7 TRBV6-1 CASGGLAASTYEQYF
15 few TRBJ1-6 TRBV7-9 CASSLWDPPRSPLHF
13 once TRBJ2-3 TRBV7-2 CASSNRYTDTQYF
16 few TRBJ2-3 TRBV5-1 CASSDERGGATDTQYF